This entry describes one T cell receptor (beta chain). Its antigen remains unidentified. Base qualities are not at hand, and no much larger clone is one base apart. This specimen comes from a study of shared clonotypes between healthy human individuals (dated by TCRdb to about 2020). As for the study more broadly: Two women and a few men aged 18 to 49 years were included in the cohort. To increase sequencing depth and limit assay-specific biases, TCR repertoire library preparation and sequencing were carried out by different laboratories using diverse techniques. The study deeply sequenced blood TCR repertoires of 5 or 6 healthy adults to estimate repertoire size and the extent of clonotype sharing between individuals. Each donor's leukapheresis produced roughly between roughly 0.9 and 9 billion PBMCs. For each donor, CD4 naive and CD4 memory were each run on three plates, CD8 naive on two plates, and CD8 memory on one plate.

TCR CDR3 regions were amplified from genomic DNA by multiplex PCR using the deep immunoSEQ assay. Extracted genomic DNA from each cell subset was spread evenly across all wells of several immunoSEQ 96-well plates, with each plate serving as a replicate. For sorted subsets, roughly 200 ng genomic DNA, equal to tens of thousands of T cell genomes, was loaded into each replicate PCR. Purified libraries were measured with a Qubit 3.0 fluorometer, size-checked on a Bioanalyzer 2100, and measured again with the KAPA Library Quantification kit. Every immunoSEQ 96-well plate was sequenced on a separate single-read 150-cycle Illumina NextSeq 550 flow cell. Per the authors' processing: The immunoSEQ output contained only junctional sequences without quality scores, so filtering could not match that applied to full-length reads. Sequences were annotated with PyIR, a Python wrapper for IgBLAST v1.9, using IMGT germline references to assign V/J genes and CDR3. Reads were filtered out if the reads had weak V/J assignments (E-value above 1e-6), no CDR3, stop codons, out-of-frame junctions, or ambiguous translated residues. V3J clonotypes were defined as sequences sharing the same inferred V gene, J gene, and CDR3 amino acid sequence. The percentage overlap between two repertoires was calculated by dividing the number of shared unique clonotypes by the size of the smaller repertoire. Repertoire richness was assessed with RTK rarefaction, the Chao1 estimator, and Recon v2.1 estimates of unobserved clonotypes. Generation probabilities for all TCRbeta clonotypes obtained by the gDNA method from a handful of donors were computed using OLGA. TCRdb re-hosts the immuneACCESS table, in-frame sequences only. Its copies lack some clones; in the studies checked, an unresolved V gene accounts for under half of them, and the cause for the rest is not known. The V and J calls and the clone size are those of that table, but D and trimming were determined from the DNA. For this sample the table gives fewer than 3 million clones, of which around 93% were detected only once. The top ten clonotypes cover 0.37% of the sample.

Taken from the germline V gene (reference sequence), the CDR1 and CDR2 loops are DFQATT and SNEGSKA. Unmatched junction bases come to 6, with V trimmed by 6 bases and J by 7 bases. The CDR3 runs 11 amino acids, cysteine and phenylalanine included. Of all the DNA, just the CDR3 is kept, 33 bases in frame from base 1. What the research found in general, with its limitations: Only blood was sampled, and tissue TCR repertoires likely differ from those in blood. Based on pairwise subsampling, the degree of clonotype sharing among donors was expected to be affected by sequencing depth. Rarefaction of sorted-subset datasets indicated incomplete sequencing despite the large sequencing depth. Naive subsets generally had larger estimated clonotype richness than memory subsets did. The small number of donors limited the genetic and exposure-history diversity represented. Approximately 4.8% of naive CD4, approximately 3.7% of naive CD8, approximately 2.2% of memory CD4, and 0.35% to 0.4% of memory CD8 clonotypes were shared across a few donors. Clonotypes shared by all four sorted-subset donors showed higher generation probabilities than non-shared clonotypes.

The donors were healthy, HIV-negative adults who had no recently reported acute infections or vaccinations. All donors were Caucasian adults living in Nashville, Tennessee, USA. CD4+ T cells were enriched by magnetic negative selection; naive cells were then positively selected on CD45RA, and the negative fraction formed the memory subset. Blood was obtained by leukapheresis, after which PBMCs were separated by Ficoll-Histopaque density gradient centrifugation and cryopreserved in liquid nitrogen vapor phase. Analytical flow cytometry was used to check the purity and quantity of every magnetically sorted T cell population. Genomic DNA was isolated from every sorted fraction and measured by UV absorbance on a Nanodrop 2000c.

The source material was naive CD4+ T cells from PBMCs. The cell subset or site label for this specimen denotes: CD45RA+ positively selected. The chain couples TRBV20-1 to TRBJ2-7, and TRBD1 matches 7 of the central bases. The TCR originated in a man between 18 and 29 years old in good health. Some clones in this sample may be carry-over from other donors' samples. The CDR3 here reads CSAGQTLEQYF. The DNA is as follows: TGCAGTGCGGGACAGACCTTGGAGCAGTACTTC.